This T cell receptor beta chain originates from a study of shared clonotypes between healthy human individuals. In the study overall: Aged 18 to 49, the donors were a couple of women and a few men.

The CDR3 has 15 amino acids. V lost 9 bases, J lost 1 base, and 2 bases stayed unmatched. CDR1 LNHDA and CDR2 SQIVND come from the germline V gene (reference sequence). Libraries were prepared by immunoSEQ multiplex PCR; TCRdb keeps only in-frame clonotypes and omits some of them. The sample carries around 2.3 million clones, approximately 96% recorded once. The J gene is TRBJ2-2, the V gene TRBV19; 13 bases map to TRBD2. The receptor comes from a young man in good health. The source material was naive CD4+ T cells sorted from blood. Subset here: CD45RA+ positively selected. The CDR3 loop reads CASRTSGGNTGELFF. The DNA for the CDR3 is TGTGCCAGCCGGACTAGCGGGGGGAACACCGGGGAGCTGTTTTTT.